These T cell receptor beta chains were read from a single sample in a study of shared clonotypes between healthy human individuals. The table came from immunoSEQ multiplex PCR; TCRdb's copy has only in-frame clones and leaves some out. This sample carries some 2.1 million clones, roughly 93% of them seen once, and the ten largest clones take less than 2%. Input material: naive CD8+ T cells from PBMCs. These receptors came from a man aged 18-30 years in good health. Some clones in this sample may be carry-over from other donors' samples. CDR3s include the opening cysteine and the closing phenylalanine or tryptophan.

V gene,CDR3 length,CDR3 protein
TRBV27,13,CASRGQGAGELFF
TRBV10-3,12,CAISGTGYEQYF
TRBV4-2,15,CASSQQVGTTDTQYF
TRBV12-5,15,CASGLVQGDWETQYF
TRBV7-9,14,CASSPILGVTEAFF
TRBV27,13,CASSLTGSGEQYF
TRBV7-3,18,CASSLTPGLRANTGELFF
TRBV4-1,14,CASSPLGRANEQFF
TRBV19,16,CASRGTEDPFGLRYTF
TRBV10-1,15,CASSPSGRSADTQYF
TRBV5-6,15,CASSLQAGGHQPQHF
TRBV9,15,CASTGTLTNTGELFF
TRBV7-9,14,CASSLEDVSYEQYF
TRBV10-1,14,CASKGQGVTGELFF
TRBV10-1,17,CASRLKRTGGSYNEQFF
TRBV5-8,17,CASSPGSVAGRGGELFF
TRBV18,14,CASARTRQTYEQYF
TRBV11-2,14,CASRMGGPHTEAFF
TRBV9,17,CASSVGTSGTAAYEQYF
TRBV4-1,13,CASSQAPQVEAFF
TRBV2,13,CASLKTSGREQYF
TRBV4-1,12,CASSQTGFDYTF
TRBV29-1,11,CSASASYEQYF
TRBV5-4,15,CASSYSGFPFYEQYF
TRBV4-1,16,CASSQDRRTEGYEQYF
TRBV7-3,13,CASSFLWGNEQFF
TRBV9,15,CASSVVAGEHNEQFF
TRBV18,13,CASSLHDNTEAFF
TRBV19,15,CASSPPNRPFYEQYF
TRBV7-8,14,CASSLEGEDYGYTF
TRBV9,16,CASSVGLAGLTGELFF